Included here is one T cell receptor beta chain sequence, with context. This record belongs to a study of PD-L1 blockade in urothelial cancer. For the study at large: The researchers analyzed blood 3 weeks (second dose) and 6 weeks after treatment start.

The V and J ends lost 5 bases and 6 bases respectively, with 8 bases between them. CDR3 length: 12 amino acids. Per germline, CDR1 SGHVS and CDR2 FQNEAQ. As for time point: pretreatment peripheral blood. The patients' disease, urothelial carcinoma, was locally advanced or metastatic. Assay used: immunoSEQ multiplex PCR; TCRdb lists only in-frame clones, some missing. In the table there are 50,000 to 55,000 clones, approximately 80% of which are singletons. The receptor comes from a man in his forties or fifties with urothelial cancer. The chain is built from TRBV7-8 and TRBJ1-3, with D uncertain. This specimen consisted of PBMCs, obtained around atezolizumab (anti-PD-L1) treatment. CDR3 DNA: TGTGCCAGCAGCAGACAAGCAAACACCATATATTTT. The encoded protein is CASSRQANTIYF.